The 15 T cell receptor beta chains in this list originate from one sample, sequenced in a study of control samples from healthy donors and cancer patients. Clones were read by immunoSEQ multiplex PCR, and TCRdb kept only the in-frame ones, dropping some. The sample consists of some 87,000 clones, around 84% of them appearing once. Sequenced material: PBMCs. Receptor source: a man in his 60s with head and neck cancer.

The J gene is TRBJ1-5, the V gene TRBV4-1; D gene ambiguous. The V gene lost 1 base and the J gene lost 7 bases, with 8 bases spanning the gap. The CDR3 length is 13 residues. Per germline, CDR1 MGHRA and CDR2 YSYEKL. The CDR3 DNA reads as TGCGCCAGCAGCCAAGTAGAGGAGCAGCCCCAGCATTTT. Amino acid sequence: CASSQVEEQPQHF.

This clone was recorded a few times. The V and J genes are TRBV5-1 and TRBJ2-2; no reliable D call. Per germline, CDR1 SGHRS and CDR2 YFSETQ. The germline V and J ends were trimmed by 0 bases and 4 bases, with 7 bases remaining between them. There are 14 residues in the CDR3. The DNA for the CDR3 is TGCGCCAGCAGCTTGGTGTATGTCACCGGGGAGCTGTTTTTT. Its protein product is CASSLVYVTGELFF.

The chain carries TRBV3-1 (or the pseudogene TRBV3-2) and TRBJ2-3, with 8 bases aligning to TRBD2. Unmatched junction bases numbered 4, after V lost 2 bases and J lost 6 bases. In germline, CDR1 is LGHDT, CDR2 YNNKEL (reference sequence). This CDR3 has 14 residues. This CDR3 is CASSQSGGSDTQYF. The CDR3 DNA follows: TGTGCCAGCAGCCAAAGCGGGGGTTCGGATACGCAGTATTTT.

The CDR3 bases are TGTGCCAGCAGTCCAGGACAGGGCGCCGGCGAAGGGAAACTGTTTTTT. It is translated as CASSPGQGAGEGKLFF. The genes are TRBV27 and TRBJ1-4, with 8 bases aligning to TRBD1. Germline lookup yields CDR1 MNHEY and CDR2 SMNVEV (reference sequence). V dropped 5 bases and J dropped 11; count of bases not matched to a gene: 16. The CDR3 runs 16 residues.

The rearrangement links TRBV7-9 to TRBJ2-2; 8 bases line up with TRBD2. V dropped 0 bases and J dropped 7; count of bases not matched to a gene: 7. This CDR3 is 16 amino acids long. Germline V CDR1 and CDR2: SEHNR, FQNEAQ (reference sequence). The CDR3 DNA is TGTGCCAGCAGCTTAGCGCTGGGACTAGACGGCGGGGAGCTGTTTTTT. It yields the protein CASSLALGLDGGELFF. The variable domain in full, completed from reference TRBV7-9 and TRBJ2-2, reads DTGVSQNPRHKITKRGQNVTFRCDPISEHNRLYWYRQTLGQGPEFLTYFQNEAQLEKSRLLSDRFSAERPKGSFSTLEIQRTEQGDSAMYLCASSLALGLDGGELFFGEGSRLTVL.

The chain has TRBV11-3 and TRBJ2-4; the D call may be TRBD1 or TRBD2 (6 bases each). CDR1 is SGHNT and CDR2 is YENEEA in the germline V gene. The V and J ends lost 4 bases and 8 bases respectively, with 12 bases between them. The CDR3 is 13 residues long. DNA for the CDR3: TGTGCCAGCAGCTCGCGGGACATGGACATTCAGTACTTC. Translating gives CASSSRDMDIQYF. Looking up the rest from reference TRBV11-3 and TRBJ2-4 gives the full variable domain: EAGVVQSPRYKIIEKKQPVAFWCNPISGHNTLYWYLQNLGQGPELLIRYENEEAVDDSQLPKDRFSAERLKGVDSTLKIQPAELGDSAVYLCASSSRDMDIQYFGAGTRLSVL.

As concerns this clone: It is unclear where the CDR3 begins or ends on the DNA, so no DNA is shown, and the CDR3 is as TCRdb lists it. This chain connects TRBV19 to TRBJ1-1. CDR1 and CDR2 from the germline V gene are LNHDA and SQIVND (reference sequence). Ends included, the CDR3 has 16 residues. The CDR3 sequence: CASSRRAGTPNTEAFF.

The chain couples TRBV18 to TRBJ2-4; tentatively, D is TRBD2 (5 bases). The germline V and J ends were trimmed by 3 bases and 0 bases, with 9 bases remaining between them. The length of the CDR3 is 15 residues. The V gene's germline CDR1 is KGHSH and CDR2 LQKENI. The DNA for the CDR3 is TGTGCCAGCTCACCCCCGGGGTTAGCCAAAAACATTCAGTACTTC. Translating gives CASSPPGLAKNIQYF.

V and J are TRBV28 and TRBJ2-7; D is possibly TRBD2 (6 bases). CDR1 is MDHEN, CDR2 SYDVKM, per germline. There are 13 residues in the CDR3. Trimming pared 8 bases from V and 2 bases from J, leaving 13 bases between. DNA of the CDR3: TGTGCCAGCGCCGGGAGCGGAACCTACGAGCAGTACTTC. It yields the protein CASAGSGTYEQYF.

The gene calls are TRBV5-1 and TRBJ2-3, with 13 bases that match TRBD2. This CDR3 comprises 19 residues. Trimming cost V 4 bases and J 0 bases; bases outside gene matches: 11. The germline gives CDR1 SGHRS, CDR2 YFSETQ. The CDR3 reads CASSPGAATSGRSTDTQYF. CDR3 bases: TGCGCCAGCAGCCCCGGGGCAGCGACTAGCGGGAGGAGCACAGATACGCAGTATTTT.

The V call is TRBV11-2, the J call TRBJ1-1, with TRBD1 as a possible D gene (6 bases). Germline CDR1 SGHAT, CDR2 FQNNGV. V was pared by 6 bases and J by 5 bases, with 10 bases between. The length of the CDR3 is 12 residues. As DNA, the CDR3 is TGTGCCAGCAGACAAGGGGGGACTGAAGCTTTCTTT. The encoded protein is CASRQGGTEAFF.

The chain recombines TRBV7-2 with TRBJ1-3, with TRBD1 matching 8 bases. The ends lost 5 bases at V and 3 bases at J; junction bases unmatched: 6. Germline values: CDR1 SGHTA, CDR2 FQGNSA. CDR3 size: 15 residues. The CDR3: CASSPWTGFGNTIYF. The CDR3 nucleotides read TGTGCCAGCAGCCCGTGGACAGGGTTTGGAAACACCATATATTTT.

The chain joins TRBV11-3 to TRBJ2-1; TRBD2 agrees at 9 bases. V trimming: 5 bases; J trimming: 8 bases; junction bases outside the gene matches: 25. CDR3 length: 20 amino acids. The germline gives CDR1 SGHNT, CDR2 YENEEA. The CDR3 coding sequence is TGTGCCAGCAGCCGCTACATAAGTCTAAGGACTAGCGTGATTCTCCATGAGCAGTTCTTC. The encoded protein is CASSRYISLRTSVILHEQFF.

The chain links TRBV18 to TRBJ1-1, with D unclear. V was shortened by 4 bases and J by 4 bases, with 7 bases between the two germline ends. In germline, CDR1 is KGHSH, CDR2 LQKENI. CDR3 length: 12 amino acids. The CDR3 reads CASSHRSTEAFF. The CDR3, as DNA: TGTGCCAGCTCACACCGGAGCACTGAAGCTTTCTTT.

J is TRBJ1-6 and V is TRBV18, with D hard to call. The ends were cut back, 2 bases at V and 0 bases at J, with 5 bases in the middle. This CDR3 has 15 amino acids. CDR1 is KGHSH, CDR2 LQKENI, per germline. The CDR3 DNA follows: TGTGCCAGCTCACCAGGGGACTCCTATAATTCACCCCTCCACTTT. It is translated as CASSPGDSYNSPLHF.